This is a list of T cell receptor beta chains from one sample in a study of shared clonotypes between healthy human individuals. The protocol was immunoSEQ multiplex PCR, while the TCRdb copy is restricted to in-frame clones and leaves out a portion. The table lists roughly 220,000 clones, over 60% of them singletons. The sample consisted of memory CD4+ T cells sorted from blood. Receptors originate from a man aged 25 to 40 in good health. Both conserved end residues are part of each CDR3. The D gene is left open where the match is weak. A clone size is listed for some rows: how often the clone was seen (once, few, many), or a class if it is expanded.

V gene	clone size	D gene	J gene	CDR3 DNA	CDR3 protein
TRBV13	few	-	TRBJ2-4	TGTGCCAGCAGCATCCGGCCGGTGGACATTCAGTACTTC	CASSIRPVDIQYF
TRBV30	-	-	TRBJ1-4	TGTGCCTGGAGTGGAGGACGTAATGAAAAACTGTTTTTT	CAWSGGRNEKLFF
TRBV19	few	-	TRBJ1-5	TGTGCCAGTAGTATAGCCTTGACAGTCCAGGCTCAGCCCCAGCATTTT	CASSIALTVQAQPQHF
TRBV9	-	TRBD1	TRBJ1-1	TGTGCCAGCAGTCGCGGGACAGGTATGAACACTGAAGCTTTCTTT	CASSRGTGMNTEAFF
TRBV28	-	TRBD2	TRBJ2-5	TGTGCCAGCAGTTCGGGGCGACTAGCGGGAGAGAAGAACCAAGAGACCCAGTACTTC	CASSSGRLAGEKNQETQYF
TRBV5-5	-	-	TRBJ2-1	TGTGCCAGCAGCCAAAATGGGTTCGGGGGGCAGTTCTTC	CASSQNGFGGQFF
TRBV9	few	TRBD2	TRBJ2-1	TGTGCCAGCAGCCCCAGCGGGAGCGGTAACAATGAGCAGTTCTTC	CASSPSGSGNNEQFF
TRBV28	-	-	TRBJ2-7	TGTGCCAGCAGCTCACGGGACGAGCAGTACTTC	CASSSRDEQYF
TRBV6-5	-	-	TRBJ1-3	TGTGCCAGCAGTTCAACCAGGGTTGGAAACACCATATATTTT	CASSSTRVGNTIYF
TRBV11-1	-	-	TRBJ2-7	TGTGCCAGCACCAGGGGGGAGGAACGCTACGAGCAGTACTTC	CASTRGEERYEQYF
TRBV10-3	-	TRBD2	TRBJ2-1	TGTGCCATCAGTGAGAGGACTAGCGGGCACAATGAGCAGTTCTTC	CAISERTSGHNEQFF
TRBV4-2	-	TRBD1	TRBJ2-5	TGTGCCAGCAGCTTTGAGGGGGCAGAGACCCAGTACTTC	CASSFEGAETQYF
TRBV10-3	-	TRBD1	TRBJ2-7	TGTGCCATCAGTGAAACAGGGGCTCGCTACGAGCAGTACTTC	CAISETGARYEQYF
TRBV29-1	-	-	TRBJ2-7	TGCAGCGTACGCCGGGATCAGTCGCCCTCCGAGCAGTACTTC	CSVRRDQSPSEQYF
TRBV7-3	few	-	TRBJ2-1	TGTGCCAGCAGTTTAGGATTTGAGCAGTTCTTC	CASSLGFEQFF
TRBV27	-	-	TRBJ2-7	TGTGCCAGCAGTCCAACCAGGGTACTCTCCTACGAGCAGTACTTC	CASSPTRVLSYEQYF
TRBV9	-	TRBD2	TRBJ2-2	TGTGCCAGCCGGGAGACTAGCGGAACCGGGGAGCTGTTTTTT	CASRETSGTGELFF
TRBV7-2	many	TRBD1	TRBJ2-5	TGTGCCAGCAACACTGGACAGGGAGAGACCCAGTACTTC	CASNTGQGETQYF
TRBV6-6	-	TRBD2	TRBJ2-1	TGTGCCAGCAGCCAACCTTGGGCTAGCGGGAGAAATGAGCAGTTCTTC	CASSQPWASGRNEQFF
TRBV2	-	-	TRBJ1-3	TGTGCCAGCAAGGCGGAGGTTGGAAACACCATATATTTT	CASKAEVGNTIYF
TRBV18	-	TRBD1	TRBJ2-7	TGTGCCAGCTCACCACCGGGACAGGGGGCGAGGGAGCAGTACTTC	CASSPPGQGAREQYF
TRBV27	few	TRBD1	TRBJ1-2	TGTGCCAGCAGTACCGCCCCGGGACAGAGCCATGGCTACACCTTC	CASSTAPGQSHGYTF
TRBV9	-	-	TRBJ2-7	TGTGCCAGCAGCGTAGAGGGACTCTCCTACGAGCAGTACTTC	CASSVEGLSYEQYF
TRBV6-1	few	-	TRBJ1-1	TGTGCCAGCAAAAGGGATACGTTGACCACTGAAGCTTTCTTT	CASKRDTLTTEAFF
TRBV15	-	-	TRBJ2-7	TGTGCCACCAGCAGAGATCGGGTCTCCTACGAGCAGTACTTC	CATSRDRVSYEQYF
TRBV19	-	-	TRBJ2-7	TGTGCCAGTAGTATAGGTTCGGGACATCAATACGAGCAGTACTTC	CASSIGSGHQYEQYF
TRBV28	-	-	TRBJ1-2	TGTGCCAGCAGTTTGGGGGCAGGTTTCCTATATGGCTACACCTTC	CASSLGAGFLYGYTF
TRBV5-5	once	-	TRBJ1-1	TGTGGCAGCGGGAAGGGGAGCATGAACACTGAAGCTTTCTTT	CGSGKGSMNTEAFF
TRBV6-5	-	-	TRBJ2-7	TGTGCCAGCAGCTCCCTAACTGGGTACGAGCAGTACTTC	CASSSLTGYEQYF
TRBV9	many	TRBD1	TRBJ2-1	TGTGCCAGCAGCGTCCCCCGGAGGGACAGGGGGGACAATGAGCAGTTCTTC	CASSVPRRDRGDNEQFF
TRBV18	-	-	TRBJ1-2	TGTGCCAGCTCACAGGGTAGGACGGGCTATGGCTACACCTTC	CASSQGRTGYGYTF
TRBV11-2	-	TRBD1	TRBJ1-2	TGTGCCAGCAGCTTAAATTCCCAGGGGGATGATCACGGCTACACCTTC	CASSLNSQGDDHGYTF
TRBV5-7	many	TRBD1	TRBJ1-2	TGTGCCAGCAGCTCAGGGGGCAGGTATGGCTACACCTTC	CASSSGGRYGYTF
TRBV5-5	few	TRBD2	TRBJ2-6	TGTGCCAGCACCCCGCGGGGGGGCAGGGATAACTCTGGGGCCAACGTCCTGACTTTC	CASTPRGGRDNSGANVLTF
TRBV9	-	TRBD2	TRBJ2-3	TGTGCCAGCAGCCGAGCGGGAGCGGGCACAGATACGCAGTATTTT	CASSRAGAGTDTQYF
TRBV29-1	few	-	TRBJ2-7	TGCAGCGCCACCACAGGGACGTCCTACGAGCAGTACTTC	CSATTGTSYEQYF
TRBV7-3	-	-	TRBJ1-5	TGTGCCAGCAGCTTAGGCCCCCATCAGCCCCAGCATTTT	CASSLGPHQPQHF
TRBV7-2	once	-	TRBJ2-5	TGTGCCAGCAGCACTCCTAAGCTTCAAGAGACCCAGTACTTC	CASSTPKLQETQYF
TRBV29-1	-	-	TRBJ2-3	TGCAGCGTTTTTGATAACGCAGATACGCAGTATTTT	CSVFDNADTQYF
TRBV5-5	once	TRBD2	TRBJ2-3	TGTGCCAGCAGCCTGCGGGGGGCTGAAGATACGCAGTATTTT	CASSLRGAEDTQYF
TRBV18	-	TRBD1	TRBJ1-5	TGTGCCAGCTCACCAAACAGTTTGGGACAGGGGGCGAATCAGCCCCAGCATTTT	CASSPNSLGQGANQPQHF
TRBV4-1	-	-	TRBJ1-5	TGCGCCAGCAGCCAAGGGGTGGGGGTTTTTGGTCAGCCCCAGCATTTT	CASSQGVGVFGQPQHF